The present T cell receptor (beta chain) was sequenced within a study of T cells in localized non-small cell lung cancer. On this clone itself: Its antigen remains unidentified.

Some clones are missing from TCRdb's copy, which holds only in-frame ones; the method was immunoSEQ multiplex PCR. Of 78,000 or so clones detected, approximately 84% appear once; the ten largest clones hold under 3.5%. Findings of the study overall: Uninvolved adjacent lung showed higher T cell clonality than tumor.

V lost 2 bases and J 4 bases, leaving 12 bases between the germline ends. The CDR3 is 15 residues long. Germline CDR1 is SEHNR and CDR2 is FQNEAQ (reference sequence). The genes are TRBV7-9 and TRBJ1-5; D is uncertain. The clonotype comes from a man aged 35 to 69 with stage I lung adenocarcinoma. Material: peripheral blood, obtained before any cancer treatment. The chain's CDR3 is CASSLNEAPNQPQHF. As DNA, the CDR3 is TGTGCCAGCAGCTTAAACGAGGCCCCAAATCAGCCCCAGCATTTT. Using reference TRBV7-9 and TRBJ1-5 for the parts outside the CDR3, the full variable domain is DTGVSQNPRHKITKRGQNVTFRCDPISEHNRLYWYRQTLGQGPEFLTYFQNEAQLEKSRLLSDRFSAERPKGSFSTLEIQRTEQGDSAMYLCASSLNEAPNQPQHFGDGTRLSIL.